The entry that follows covers one T cell receptor (beta chain) sequence. The sample is drawn from a study of blood T cell repertoires in COVID-19. In the study overall: In each case, the material was cDNA or gDNA derived from T cells, B-cell-depleted T cells, or PBMCs.

Authors' data handling: It was from reference gene primer amplification that nucleated cell counts were estimated. Measured with immunoSEQ multiplex PCR; TCRdb has only the in-frame clones, and not every one. V, J and clone size derive from that table, while D and trimming were established from the DNA sequence. The table shows fewer than 200,000 clones, with around 80% occurring only once. The CDR3 is 14 residues long. The J segment lost 11 bases and the V segment lost 6 bases, leaving 11 bases of the junction unmatched. In germline, CDR1 is MNHEY, CDR2 SVGAGI. V is TRBV6-5 and J is TRBJ1-1; 11 bases agree with TRBD1. Sequencing was done on a sample of peripheral blood. This TCR derives from a woman aged 80 or over with active or convalescent COVID-19. CDR3 sequence (DNA): TGTGCCAGCAGCTACGGACAGGGGGCTTTTTGGGCTTTCTTT. Translating it yields CASSYGQGAFWAFF.